The 26 T cell receptor beta chains reported below all come from one sample, sequenced in a study of cytomegalovirus exposure and HLA in healthy donors. The PCR was carried out with 60 Vbeta primers and 13 Jbeta primers. Libraries were prepared by immunoSEQ multiplex PCR; TCRdb keeps only in-frame clonotypes and omits some of them. The profile shows 200,000 or so clones, roughly four fifths of them singletons. The sequenced sample consisted of PBMCs. Receptors originate from a young woman in good health and CMV-seropositive.

V and J are TRBV6-6 and TRBJ1-3; 7 bases fit TRBD1. Trimming cost V 6 bases and J 0 bases; bases outside gene matches: 2. Germline loops: CDR1 MNHNY, CDR2 SVGAGI (reference sequence). The CDR3 is 14 amino acids. CDR3 region: CASRDRASGNTIYF. The CDR3 coding sequence is TGTGCCAGCAGAGACAGGGCCTCTGGAAACACCATATATTTT.

As concerns this clone: In the same sample, other DNA sequences code for this CDR3. The chain links TRBV4-3 to TRBJ1-2; 7 nucleotides line up with TRBD1. Germline values: CDR1 LGHNA, CDR2 YSLEER. The V segment lost 4 bases and the J segment 8 bases; nucleotides outside the gene matches: 7. The CDR3 runs to 13 residues. The CDR3 region is CASSLVTGEGYTF. CDR3 coding DNA: TGCGCCAGCAGCCTTGTTACAGGGGAAGGCTACACCTTC.

This chain's CDR3 is CASTTSGLKIYEQYF. The DNA for the CDR3 is TGTGCCAGCACCACATCGGGACTAAAGATATACGAGCAGTACTTC. This chain links TRBV28 with TRBJ2-7, with 7 bases identical to TRBD2. The CDR3 is made up of 15 amino acids. The ends lost 7 bases at V and 4 bases at J; junction bases unmatched: 13. In germline, CDR1 is MDHEN, CDR2 SYDVKM.

This rearrangement joins TRBV5-1 to TRBJ2-7, with a weak D call TRBD2 (6 bases). Germline lookup yields CDR1 SGHRS and CDR2 YFSETQ. Between the trimmed V and J ends, which lost 3 bases and 6 bases, there was a span of 13 bases. The CDR3 is made up of 13 amino acids. The chain's CDR3 is CASSSDPGVEQYF. The CDR3 DNA reads TGCGCCAGCAGCTCAGATCCGGGAGTCGAGCAGTACTTC. The full variable domain, its missing parts supplied by reference TRBV5-1 and TRBJ2-7, is KAGVTQTPRYLIKTRGQQVTLSCSPISGHRSVSWYQQTPGQGLQFLFEYFSETQRNKGNFPGRFSGRQFSNSRSEMNVSTLELGDSALYLCASSSDPGVEQYFGPGTRLTVT.

V usage is TRBV27 and J usage is TRBJ1-4, with D tentatively TRBD1 (5 bases). This CDR3 has 20 residues. The V and J ends lost 6 bases and 4 bases respectively, with 30 bases between them. Germline V lookup: CDR1 MNHEY, CDR2 SMNVEV (reference sequence). The CDR3 is CASRLPPGRSPAQGNEKLFF. The CDR3 DNA reads as TGTGCCAGCAGACTACCGCCAGGGAGGTCGCCAGCCCAGGGTAATGAAAAACTGTTTTTT. The whole variable domain, filled in from reference TRBV27 and TRBJ1-4, reads EAQVTQNPRYLITVTGKKLTVTCSQNMNHEYMSWYRQDPGLGLRQIYYSMNVEVTDKGDVPEGYKVSRKEKRNFPLILESPSPNQTSLYFCASRLPPGRSPAQGNEKLFFGSGTQLSVL.

The chain combines TRBV7-8 with TRBJ1-6, with 9 bases identical to TRBD1. Looked up from germline, CDR1 is SGHVS and CDR2 is FQNEAQ. The CDR3 consists of 14 residues. The V and J ends lost 7 bases and 9 bases, in that order; junction bases with no gene match: 7. The chain's CDR3 is CASTPGQGFSPLHF. The CDR3 DNA is TGTGCCAGCACACCGGGACAGGGATTTTCACCCCTCCACTTT.

The chain links TRBV11-2 to TRBJ1-4; 9 bases are a match to TRBD1. Per the germline V gene, CDR1 is SGHAT and CDR2 is FQNNGV. V lost 4 bases and J lost 11; bases outside the gene matches: 8. The length of the CDR3 is 14 residues. The CDR3 here is CASSSDRGGVKLFF. As DNA, the CDR3 is TGTGCCAGCAGCTCGGACAGGGGAGGAGTGAAACTGTTTTTT.

This clone was seen more than once but under ten times. This chain links TRBV10-3 with TRBJ1-1; D perhaps matches TRBD1 (6 bases). The CDR3 runs to 13 residues. The germline V gene encodes CDR1 ENHRY and CDR2 SYGVKD. Trimming left V 2 bases short and J 6 bases short, with 10 bases between. CDR3 in DNA: TGTGCCATCAGTGAGGCAGGGGAAGCTGAAGCTTTCTTT. This translates into CAISEAGEAEAFF.

The J gene is TRBJ2-2, the V gene TRBV7-2; D gene uncertain. The CDR3 has 13 amino acids. The V gene lost 5 bases and the J gene lost 6 bases, with 10 bases spanning the gap. CDR1 is SGHTA, CDR2 FQGNSA, per germline. The CDR3 sequence is CASSQFSAGELFF. The CDR3 DNA is TGTGCCAGCAGCCAGTTTTCAGCCGGGGAGCTGTTTTTT.

The rearrangement uses TRBV28 and TRBJ1-1, with D unresolved. This CDR3 spans 12 amino acids. The V end lost 6 bases, the J end lost 3 bases, and 8 bases lay between the germline ends. CDR1 MDHEN and CDR2 SYDVKM come from the germline V gene. In DNA form, the CDR3 reads TGTGCCAGCAGCCGCGCATACACTGAAGCTTTCTTT. It encodes CASSRAYTEAFF.

The chain joins TRBV30 to TRBJ1-2, with D unresolved. The germline CDR1 and CDR2 sequences are GTSNPN and SVGIG (reference sequence). With 2 bases removed from V and 5 bases from J, the gap between germline ends came to 12 bases. There are 13 residues in the CDR3. In DNA form, the CDR3 reads TGTGCCTGGAGTCCGCGGGTCGAGTATGGCTACACCTTC. This encodes CAWSPRVEYGYTF.

The genes are TRBV4-3 and TRBJ1-4, with 8 positions matching TRBD1. Germline trimming cut 0 bases from V and 7 bases from J; bases unmatched to any gene: 4. In germline, CDR1 is LGHNA, CDR2 YSLEER. The CDR3 consists of 15 residues. The CDR3 region has the DNA TGCGCCAGCAGCCAAGAAGGACAGGGTTTTGAAAAACTGTTTTTT. Its translation is CASSQEGQGFEKLFF.

This clone has just a few counts. V gene TRBV11-1 combines with J gene TRBJ2-1; 8 nucleotides align to TRBD2. V lost 5 bases to trimming and J lost 5 bases; unmatched junction nucleotides: 11. Germline lookup yields CDR1 SGHAT and CDR2 FQDESV (reference sequence). This CDR3 region has 16 residues. This CDR3 is CASSDLRTSWDNEQFF. The CDR3 DNA follows: TGTGCCAGCAGCGACCTTCGGACTAGCTGGGACAATGAGCAGTTCTTC.

The V call is TRBV5-1, the J call TRBJ2-1; TRBD2 agrees at 7 bases. CDR3 length equals 15 residues. CDR1 SGHRS and CDR2 YFSETQ come from the germline V gene. After removal of 0 bases from V and 4 bases from J, the junction contained 4 bases not matched to a gene. In DNA, the CDR3 is TGCGCCAGCAGCTTGGATCCTAGCGGATACAATGAGCAGTTCTTC. The encoded protein is CASSLDPSGYNEQFF. Full variable domain (outside the CDR3, taken from reference TRBV5-1 and TRBJ2-1): KAGVTQTPRYLIKTRGQQVTLSCSPISGHRSVSWYQQTPGQGLQFLFEYFSETQRNKGNFPGRFSGRQFSNSRSEMNVSTLELGDSALYLCASSLDPSGYNEQFFGPGTRLTVL.

The chain links TRBV28 to TRBJ1-2; TRBD1 aligns across 7 bases. Germline V gene data show CDR1 as MDHEN and CDR2 as SYDVKM. CDR3 length equals 15 residues. The V and J ends lost 4 bases and 3 bases, in that order; junction bases with no gene match: 8. CDR3 bases: TGTGCCAGCAGTTCTGGGGACAGAGTTTACTATGGCTACACCTTC. As protein: CASSSGDRVYYGYTF.

This clone was recorded a few times. The gene calls are TRBV25-1 and TRBJ2-3; 10 bases map to TRBD2. The CDR3 is 16 amino acids. Germline CDR1 reads MGHDK; CDR2 reads SYGVNS. J was trimmed by 4 bases and V by 5 bases; bases with no gene match: 9. CDR3 nucleotide sequence: TGTGCCAGCAGTAGGGGTAGCGGGGGGCGCGCAGATACGCAGTATTTT. Its translation: CASSRGSGGRADTQYF.

CDR3 coding DNA: TGTGCCAGCAGCTCCAACGGGGGGGGGACTGAAGCTTTCTTT. Translation gives CASSSNGGGTEAFF. The genes are TRBV7-2 and TRBJ1-1; perhaps TRBD1 as D (5 bases). Looked up from germline, CDR1 is SGHTA and CDR2 is FQGNSA. CDR3 length: 14 residues. V lost 4 bases to trimming and J lost 5 bases, with 14 bases between them.

The rearrangement links TRBV28 to TRBJ2-5, with TRBD2 as a possible D gene (5 bases). V was pared by 2 bases and J by 2 bases, with 12 bases between. The CDR3 consists of 15 residues. The germline CDR1 and CDR2 sequences are MDHEN and SYDVKM. The CDR3 bases are TGTGCCAGCAGTTTAGGAGGCTTGGTACAAGAGACCCAGTACTTC. Protein sequence: CASSLGGLVQETQYF. Looking up the rest from reference TRBV28 and TRBJ2-5 gives the full variable domain: DVKVTQSSRYLVKRTGEKVFLECVQDMDHENMFWYRQDPGLGLRLIYFSYDVKMKEKGDIPEGYSVSREKKERFSLILESASTNQTSMYLCASSLGGLVQETQYFGPGTRLLVL.

J is TRBJ1-1 and V is TRBV7-9; TRBD1 agrees at 8 bases. Germline V CDR1 and CDR2: SEHNR, FQNEAQ (reference sequence). The CDR3 has 15 amino acids. J lost 2 bases, V lost 3 bases, and 5 bases had no gene match. The CDR3 is CASSLMGQANTEAFF. CDR3 DNA: TGTGCCAGCAGCTTGATGGGACAGGCCAACACTGAAGCTTTCTTT.

The chain combines TRBV30 with TRBJ1-5; D remains unclear. Germline V gene lookup returns CDR1 GTSNPN and CDR2 SVGIG (reference sequence). The CDR3 spans 16 residues. Deletions cut 2 bases from V and 2 bases from J, with 16 bases between. The CDR3 coding sequence is TGTGCCTGGAGTCCCCCCCGGGGAGTCGGCAATCAGCCCCAGCATTTT. It codes for CAWSPPRGVGNQPQHF.

This sequence joins TRBV30 and TRBJ1-1; D is unclear. Trimming left V 2 bases short and J 0 bases short, with 10 bases between. CDR1 and CDR2 (germline): GTSNPN, SVGIG (reference sequence). The CDR3 contains 14 residues. The CDR3 loop is CAWSRYPMNTEAFF. The DNA for the CDR3 is TGTGCCTGGAGTCGCTATCCCATGAACACTGAAGCTTTCTTT.

The J gene is TRBJ2-7, the V gene TRBV4-2; D is tentatively TRBD1 or TRBD2 (10 bases each). The ends were cut back, 4 bases at V and 6 bases at J, with 28 bases in the middle. Germline lookup yields CDR1 LGHNA and CDR2 YNFKEQ. The CDR3 loop spans 18 amino acids. DNA of the CDR3: TGTGCCAGCAGCCGAGGGACAGGGGCCAGCGGGGGGGCGATCGAGCAGTACTTC. Its translation is CASSRGTGASGGAIEQYF.

The chain couples TRBV5-8 to TRBJ2-1; 11 positions agree with TRBD2. Germline V lookup: CDR1 SGHTS, CDR2 YDEGEE. V lost 4 bases to trimming and J lost 3 bases; unmatched junction nucleotides: 6. This CDR3 has 16 residues. DNA of the CDR3: TGTGCCAGCAGCGTCCTAGCGGGAGGTCTCTACAATGAGCAGTTCTTC. Its translation: CASSVLAGGLYNEQFF.

The rearrangement uses TRBV27 and TRBJ1-6, with 9 bases identical to TRBD1. The CDR3 has 15 amino acids. CDR1 is MNHEY, CDR2 SMNVEV, per germline (reference sequence). V shed 5 bases, J shed 7 bases, and the junction held 6 bases outside the gene matches. The CDR3 loop reads CASSGGQGYNSPLHF. CDR3 nucleotides: TGTGCCAGCAGTGGTGGACAGGGGTACAATTCACCCCTCCACTTT.

The chain carries TRBV13 and TRBJ2-1; weak D call: TRBD2 (6 bases). Germline V gives CDR1 PRHDT, CDR2 FYEKMQ (reference sequence). V gave up 0 bases and J gave up 9 bases, with 9 bases separating them. The CDR3 runs 13 residues. The CDR3 spells CASSLGAGGEQFF. The CDR3 DNA reads TGTGCCAGCAGCTTAGGGGCCGGGGGTGAGCAGTTCTTC.

V is TRBV5-1 and J is TRBJ2-7; TRBD2 aligns across 12 bases. The CDR3 length is 16 residues. Germline values: CDR1 SGHRS, CDR2 YFSETQ. The trim removed 3 bases at V and 6 bases at J, leaving 10 bases unmatched. Written as DNA, the CDR3 is TGCGCCAGCAGCTATTCTAGCGGGAGGGCCAGGCGCGAGCAGTACTTC. This encodes CASSYSSGRARREQYF.